This TCR beta chain emerged from a study of blood T cell repertoires in COVID-19. Profiling relied on immunoSEQ multiplex PCR, and the TCRdb table lists in-frame clones only, not all of them. The sample includes about 74,000 clones, around three quarters of them seen just once. This clone has a handful of counts. Germline CDR1 and CDR2: SGHAT and FQNNGV. Trimming at V came to 2 bases and at J to 3 bases, leaving 9 bases not matched to a gene. The CDR3 is 16 residues long. Input material: peripheral blood. V usage is TRBV11-2 and J usage is TRBJ2-7; the match to TRBD1 covers 8 bases. This sequence was found in a human donor in a cohort sampled during active COVID-19. This chain's CDR3 is CASSLPYGTGNYEQYF. The CDR3 DNA reads TGTGCCAGCAGCTTACCTTATGGGACAGGCAACTACGAGCAGTACTTC.